The rows below give T cell receptor beta chains drawn from one sample of a study of cytomegalovirus exposure and HLA in healthy donors. Generated by immunoSEQ multiplex PCR, the TCRdb table keeps only in-frame clones and is missing some. Of under 80,000 clones listed, approximately 71% are singletons. The specimen was PBMCs. The receptors here all came from a woman between 40 and 55 years old in good health and CMV-seronegative. The CDR3 runs from the conserved cysteine through the conserved F or W. D genes are given only for firm matches. For some rows the clone size is stated as once, few or many, or as a class when expanded; others skip it.

j_call,v_call,d_call,clone_size,cdr3_nt,cdr3_aa
TRBJ2-1,TRBV5-1,TRBD2,-,TGCGCCAGCAGCCCCTCTAGCGGGAGAGGAAGGACTGAGCAGTTCTTC,CASSPSSGRGRTEQFF
TRBJ2-7,TRBV6-1,-,-,TGTGCCAGCAGTGAACGGGTCCACGAGCAGTACTTC,CASSERVHEQYF
TRBJ2-7,TRBV15,-,-,TGTGCCACCAGCAGAGAGAAGGAGTACGAGCAGTACTTC,CATSREKEYEQYF
TRBJ1-6,TRBV5-1,-,-,TGCGCCAGCAGCTTGGACACCCGCGGTTCACCCCTCCACTTT,CASSLDTRGSPLHF
TRBJ2-7,TRBV9,TRBD2,once,TGTGCCAGCAGCGTGGGACTAGCGGGAGGCCTAGTCTCCTACGAGCAGTACTTC,CASSVGLAGGLVSYEQYF
TRBJ1-1,TRBV28,TRBD1,few,TGTGCCACCGACCTCCCGGGACAGGGGGCATGGGGTGAAGCTTTCTTT,CATDLPGQGAWGEAFF
TRBJ2-7,TRBV21-1,-,few,TGTGCCAGCAGCCCCAGTCCGGACTACCTCTACGAGCAGTACTTC,CASSPSPDYLYEQYF
TRBJ1-6,TRBV28,-,-,TGTGCCAGCAGTCAGGGGAATTCACCCCTCCACTTT,CASSQGNSPLHF
TRBJ1-5,TRBV30,-,-,TGTGCCTGGAGTTTTCAAGGGAGCAATCGCCCCCAGCATTTT,CAWSFQGSNRPQHF
TRBJ2-7,TRBV27,TRBD1,few,TGTGCCAGCAGGCTACAGGGGGCTGGGTACGAGCAGTACTTC,CASRLQGAGYEQYF
TRBJ1-1,TRBV7-8,TRBD1,few,TGTGCCAGCAGCGCGACGCCGGGACAGGGCCTAATGAACACTGAAGCTTTCTTT,CASSATPGQGLMNTEAFF
TRBJ2-3,TRBV6-6,TRBD2,-,TGTGCCAGCAGTTACACTAGCGGAGGAGGAGATACGCAGTATTTT,CASSYTSGGGDTQYF
TRBJ1-2,TRBV6-1,-,-,TGTGCCAGCATCCACTTGGGGCAGGGAGGTGGCTACACCTTC,CASIHLGQGGGYTF
TRBJ1-5,TRBV6-1,-,-,TGTGCCAGCAGTCCCCGACTTGATGGCCCCCAGCCCCAGCATTTT,CASSPRLDGPQPQHF
TRBJ1-1,TRBV9,TRBD1,-,TGTGCCAGCAGCGAGGACAGGGCGACCACTGAAGCTTTCTTT,CASSEDRATTEAFF
TRBJ1-1,TRBV6-1,-,-,TGTGCCAGCAGCCCCGGGGGGGGGCCGAACACTGAAGCTTTCTTT,CASSPGGGPNTEAFF
TRBJ1-3,TRBV15,-,once,TGTGCCACCAGCAGCGAATTAGGGGCGGGGACCTCTGGAAACACCATATATTTT,CATSSELGAGTSGNTIYF
TRBJ2-7,TRBV29-1,-,-,TGCAGCGTTACCGCAGGGGCAGGGGGGCACGAGCAGTACTTC,CSVTAGAGGHEQYF
TRBJ2-3,TRBV5-4,TRBD2,-,TGTGCCAGCAGCCAGGGCGGGAGCTCTCTCTTGACAGATACGCAGTATTTT,CASSQGGSSLLTDTQYF
TRBJ2-7,TRBV4-3,TRBD2,-,TGCGCCAGCAGCCGAGACTTAGCGGGGGGATCCTACGAGCAGTACTTC,CASSRDLAGGSYEQYF
TRBJ2-3,TRBV2,TRBD2,-,TGTGCCAGCAGTGGTAGGCTAGCGGGACCCACGAATACGCAGTATTTT,CASSGRLAGPTNTQYF
TRBJ2-1,TRBV9,-,-,TGTGCCAGCAGCCCTGGAAGGGGAACCTACAATGAGCAGTTCTTC,CASSPGRGTYNEQFF
TRBJ1-1,TRBV6-5,-,-,TGTGCCAGCAGTTACTCAAGGACACCAGCAGCTTTCTTT,CASSYSRTPAAFF
TRBJ2-3,TRBV4-2,TRBD1,-,TGTGCCAGCAGCCGACTTGGCGGGGACAGGGATTTTTCTAGCACAGATACGCAGTATTTT,CASSRLGGDRDFSSTDTQYF
TRBJ2-2,TRBV25-1,TRBD1,-,TGTGCCAGCAGTGACCAAGGACAGGGCCCGAACACCGGGGAGCTGTTTTTT,CASSDQGQGPNTGELFF
TRBJ2-7,TRBV5-4,TRBD2,once,TGTGCCAGCAGCTCCCTACTAGCGGGAGGGCCTCTCGGCGAGCAGTACTTC,CASSSLLAGGPLGEQYF
TRBJ2-1,TRBV19,TRBD2,-,TGTGCCAGTAGTGGGGGTCTAGCGGGAGCTTACAATGAGCAGTTCTTC,CASSGGLAGAYNEQFF
TRBJ1-2,TRBV7-2,-,few,TGTGCCAGCAGCTCACAGCTTGCCTATGGCTACACCTTC,CASSSQLAYGYTF
TRBJ2-1,TRBV30,-,-,TGTGCCTGGAGACGGGACACAATCTCGGAGCAGTTCTTC,CAWRRDTISEQFF
TRBJ2-1,TRBV7-3,-,-,TGTGCCAGCACCGCCTACAATGAGCAGTTCTTC,CASTAYNEQFF
TRBJ1-5,TRBV28,TRBD1,-,TGTGCCAGCAGTTCAGGGGGCCGGGGAAGCAATCAGCCCCAGCATTTT,CASSSGGRGSNQPQHF
TRBJ2-5,TRBV29-1,-,once,TGCAGCGTTTTAACCGGGTGGGAGACCCAGTACTTC,CSVLTGWETQYF
TRBJ2-7,TRBV28,TRBD1,-,TGTGCCAGCAGTTTGCCCCGACAGGGGGCATTTGACGAGCAGTACTTC,CASSLPRQGAFDEQYF
TRBJ1-1,TRBV25-1,-,-,TGTGCCAGCACCTCGGGGGTTTTCACTGAAGCTTTCTTT,CASTSGVFTEAFF
TRBJ1-2,TRBV7-3,TRBD1,-,TGTGCCAGCAGCGTGACAGGGAATAACTATGGCTACACCTTC,CASSVTGNNYGYTF
TRBJ1-3,TRBV7-2,-,-,TGTGCCAGCAGCAGGACTGTCCAAAGCTCTGGAAACACCATATATTTT,CASSRTVQSSGNTIYF
TRBJ1-3,TRBV19,TRBD1,-,TGTGCCAGTAGTATGACAGGGACGTACGGAAACACCATATATTTT,CASSMTGTYGNTIYF
TRBJ1-4,TRBV4-2,-,once,TGTGCCAGCAGCCATGAAAGGGGTCGGGAAAAACTGTTTTTT,CASSHERGREKLFF
TRBJ1-2,TRBV7-9,-,-,TGTGCCAGCAGCTCCTGGGGGGTCGTCGGCTATGGCTACACCTTC,CASSSWGVVGYGYTF
TRBJ2-1,TRBV14,-,-,TGTGCCAGCACCCGTCAGGTTGGCAATGAGCAGTTCTTC,CASTRQVGNEQFF
TRBJ2-7,TRBV25-1,TRBD1,-,TGTGCCAGCAGTCCCCAGGGGGCGACCTACGAGCAGTACTTC,CASSPQGATYEQYF
TRBJ1-4,TRBV4-1,-,-,TGCGCCAGCAGCGCGTCGGGGATGATGAATGAAAAACTGTTTTTT,CASSASGMMNEKLFF